A selection of T cell receptor beta chains follows, all from one sample in a study of shared clonotypes between healthy human individuals. Only in-frame clones appear in the TCRdb table, and some are missing; sequencing was by immunoSEQ multiplex PCR. The repertoire holds 850,000 to 1,100,000 clones, with about 72% as singletons. The material sequenced was memory CD4+ T cells from PBMCs. The receptors shown here come from a man aged 18 to 30 in good health. Some clones in this sample may be carry-over from other donors' samples. CDR3s include the opening cysteine and the closing phenylalanine or tryptophan. A D gene is named only where the DNA matches it firmly. Rows give clone size only sometimes, using once, few, many, or a class for an expanded clone.

>TRBV5-1|NA|TRBJ2-4|NA
CASSLGGSDIQYF
TGCGCCAGCAGCTTGGGAGGTTCGGACATTCAGTACTTC
>TRBV5-8|NA|TRBJ1-4|NA
CASFLGSTNEKLFF
TGTGCCAGCTTCCTAGGGTCAACTAATGAAAAACTGTTTTTT
>TRBV19|NA|TRBJ2-2|NA
CASIKNREVESGELFF
TGTGCCAGTATCAAGAACAGGGAGGTCGAATCCGGGGAGCTGTTTTTT
>TRBV6-1|NA|TRBJ2-1|NA
CASSTKNSYNEQFF
TGTGCCAGCAGTACAAAGAACTCCTACAATGAGCAGTTCTTC
>TRBV7-2|TRBD2|TRBJ2-7|NA
CASSSRTSGNEQYF
TGTGCCAGCAGCTCTAGGACTAGCGGGAACGAGCAGTACTTC
>TRBV28|NA|TRBJ1-5|NA
CASGRRAFQGNQPQHF
TGTGCCAGCGGGAGACGGGCCTTTCAGGGCAATCAGCCCCAGCATTTT
>TRBV4-2|NA|TRBJ2-2|NA
CASSQGWGRGATGELFF
TGTGCCAGCAGCCAAGGGTGGGGCAGGGGCGCCACCGGGGAGCTGTTTTTT
>TRBV7-3|NA|TRBJ2-6|NA
CASSLTGPGANVLTF
TGTGCCAGCAGCTTAACTGGCCCTGGGGCCAACGTCCTGACTTTC
>TRBV5-1|NA|TRBJ1-1|NA
CASSLVQNPSMNTEAFF
TGCGCCAGCAGCTTGGTCCAGAATCCTAGCATGAACACTGAAGCTTTCTTT
>TRBV19|NA|TRBJ2-7|NA
CASSIRGGEQYF
TGTGCCAGTAGTATAAGGGGGGGCGAGCAGTACTTC
>TRBV7-3|NA|TRBJ2-1|NA
CASSPHDSRGTYNEQFF
TGTGCCAGCAGCCCCCACGACTCGCGCGGGACGTACAATGAGCAGTTCTTC
>TRBV5-1|TRBD1|TRBJ2-7|NA
CASSLVDRNSYEQYF
TGCGCCAGCAGCTTGGTGGACAGGAACTCCTACGAGCAGTACTTC
>TRBV4-2|NA|TRBJ2-3|few
CASSQDPPGVGTDTQYF
TGTGCCAGCAGCCAAGATCCCCCAGGGGTGGGCACAGATACGCAGTATTTT
>TRBV5-5|NA|TRBJ2-1|NA
CASSRAAGTSYNEQFF
TGTGCCAGCAGCCGGGCGGCGGGAACATCCTACAATGAGCAGTTCTTC
>TRBV5-1|TRBD1|TRBJ2-5|NA
CASSATGTGAQETQYF
TGCGCCAGCAGCGCAACCGGGACAGGGGCCCAAGAGACCCAGTACTTC
>TRBV6-6|NA|TRBJ1-2|NA
CASTMDGGFNYGYTF
TGTGCCAGCACCATGGACGGTGGATTTAACTATGGCTACACCTTC
>TRBV7-3|NA|TRBJ2-7|NA
CASSLGPGGEQYF
TGTGCCAGCAGCTTGGGCCCTGGAGGCGAGCAGTACTTC